These 11 T cell receptor beta chains share one sample of origin, sequenced in a study of molecular identifiers for immune sequencing clone quantification. TCRdb independently ran MiXCR on the PCR reads; one entry per CDR3 protein. This sample has fewer than 350,000 distinct CDR3 sequences, with around 21% found just once. Material for sequencing was naive CD8+ T cells from blood, with Jurkat cell RNA spiked in. Subset reported: FACS-sorted CD8+CD4-CCR7+CD45RA+ naive T cells. Receptors originate from a human donor in good health. Some libraries in this study had Jurkat cell RNA spiked in.

This clonotype was recorded at least ten times. The genes are TRBV28 and TRBJ2-3, with D possibly matching TRBD2 (6 bases). Germline V gene lookup returns CDR1 MDHEN and CDR2 SYDVKM. The CDR3 extends over 15 amino acids. The V end lost 3 bases, the J end lost 3 bases, and 13 bases lay between the germline ends. CDR3 DNA: TGTGCCAGCAGTTTGGGGGGAGGCGGAACAGATACGCAGTATTTT. Its protein is CASSLGGGGTDTQYF.

The J gene is TRBJ2-2, the V gene TRBV11-3; 10 nucleotides match TRBD2. Germline V lookup: CDR1 SGHNT, CDR2 YENEEA. V lost 5 bases to trimming and J lost 4 bases; unmatched junction nucleotides: 7. This CDR3 spans 16 amino acids. As DNA, the CDR3 is TGTGCCAGCAGCCCCGGACTAGCGGCGAGCACCGGGGAGCTGTTTTTT. It is translated as CASSPGLAASTGELFF. The complete variable domain, with remaining parts taken from reference TRBV11-3 and TRBJ2-2, reads EAGVVQSPRYKIIEKKQPVAFWCNPISGHNTLYWYLQNLGQGPELLIRYENEEAVDDSQLPKDRFSAERLKGVDSTLKIQPAELGDSAVYLCASSPGLAASTGELFFGEGSRLTVL.

This clonotype was found many times. The rearrangement links TRBV7-8 to TRBJ1-5; 7 bases match TRBD1. The CDR3 length is 17 residues. Trimming cost V 5 bases and J 4 bases; bases outside gene matches: 14. The V gene's germline CDR1 is SGHVS and CDR2 FQNEAQ. CDR3 sequence: CASSPRVPGGGNQPQHF. The CDR3 region has the DNA TGTGCCAGCAGCCCCCGGGTTCCAGGGGGTGGAAATCAGCCCCAGCATTTT.

This clonotype was observed many times. The rearrangement joins TRBV28 to TRBJ1-5; D is uncertain. In germline, CDR1 is MDHEN, CDR2 SYDVKM. The ends were cut back, 2 bases at V and 1 base at J, with 9 bases in the middle. The CDR3 is made up of 15 amino acids. The CDR3 loop reads CASSLRTTSNQPQHF. For the CDR3, the DNA is TGTGCCAGCAGTTTAAGGACCACCAGCAATCAGCCCCAGCATTTT.

This clonotype has at least ten counts. The CDR3 DNA reads as TGCGCCAGCAGCCAAGGGACTAGCCATTACTACGAGCAGTACTTC. It is translated as CASSQGTSHYYEQYF. The gene calls are TRBV4-3 and TRBJ2-7; 8 positions match TRBD2. CDR1 and CDR2 (germline): LGHNA, YSLEER. The CDR3 is 15 residues long. Unmatched junction bases numbered 5, after V lost 1 base and J lost 3 bases.

This clonotype came up a few times. This rearrangement joins TRBV27 to TRBJ2-7; no clear D gene. This CDR3 region has 13 residues. Germline V gene data show CDR1 as MNHEY and CDR2 as SMNVEV (reference sequence). Trimming pared 3 bases from V and 1 base from J, leaving 7 bases between. CDR3: CASSFHTSYEQYF. The CDR3 DNA is TGTGCCAGCAGTTTTCACACTTCCTACGAGCAGTACTTC.

This clonotype was seen many times. This chain joins TRBV2 and TRBJ2-7; TRBD1 aligns across 8 bases. Germline-derived CDR1 and CDR2 are SNHLY and FYNNEI. The CDR3 runs 14 residues. V dropped 6 bases and J dropped 4; count of bases not matched to a gene: 8. The CDR3 spells CASSWTGQLYEQYF. Here the CDR3 DNA reads TGTGCCAGCAGCTGGACAGGGCAACTATACGAGCAGTACTTC.

This chain links TRBV4-2 with TRBJ2-7; 9 nucleotides line up with TRBD1. Germline V lookup: CDR1 LGHNA, CDR2 YNFKEQ. The CDR3 has 17 amino acids. Trimming took 0 bases from V and 5 from J; bases not matched to a gene: 11. CDR3 residues: CASSQDPPGQGIHEQYF. The CDR3, as DNA: TGTGCCAGCAGCCAAGATCCCCCGGGACAGGGTATCCACGAGCAGTACTTC.

V is TRBV10-2 and J is TRBJ1-2; D not resolved. The germline V gene encodes CDR1 WSHSY and CDR2 SAAADI. Trimming pared 6 bases from V and 2 bases from J, leaving 4 bases between. CDR3 size: 11 residues. CDR3 amino acids: CASRTNYGYTF. DNA of the CDR3: TGCGCCAGCAGGACAAACTATGGCTACACCTTC.

There are a few counts of this clonotype. This chain connects TRBV7-2 to TRBJ1-1; 12 bases are shared with TRBD1. The CDR3 is 23 residues long. Unmatched junction bases numbered 28, after V lost 2 bases and J lost 6 bases. CDR1 SGHTA and CDR2 FQGNSA come from the germline V gene. CDR3 bases: TGTGCCAGCAGCTTATATGTCAGTCTGTCCGGCAGGGGACAGGGGGCGCGAGGCGCTGAAGCTTTCTTT. Translation: CASSLYVSLSGRGQGARGAEAFF.

This clonotype was observed a handful of times. The J gene is TRBJ2-7, the V gene TRBV4-3; D may match TRBD1 or TRBD2 (5 bases each). With 0 bases removed from V and 3 bases from J, the gap between germline ends came to 12 bases. From germline, CDR1 is LGHNA and CDR2 YSLEER. The CDR3 has 15 residues. The CDR3 protein is CASSQDLGRGYEQYF. DNA of the CDR3: TGCGCCAGCAGCCAAGATTTGGGACGAGGCTACGAGCAGTACTTC.